There are a few counts of the clone carrying this TCR beta chain. Its specificity is not known. MiXCR, applied by TCRdb to the RT-PCR reads, yields one record per CDR3 protein. This sample has approximately 500,000 distinct CDR3 sequences; under 30% occur once, and the top ten carry around 2.8%. These data belong to a study of response to subunit inactivated influenza vaccine. Study observations and caveats: Each seasonal flu vaccination may recruit only limited new T cells, authors suggested.

Looked up from germline, CDR1 is LNHNV and CDR2 is YYDKDF (reference sequence). The CDR3 consists of 16 residues. V gave up 0 bases and J gave up 1 base, with 10 bases separating them. These data also formed part of another study, on T cells expressing NK-cell markers. That publication notes: 5'RACE template switching with UMIs produced the TCR beta cDNA. Seven sequenced donors out of eight were HCMV-seropositive, one seronegative.

The source was CD4+ T cells sorted from PBMCs, collected roughly 12 days after vaccination. The chain couples TRBV15 to TRBJ2-4; no clear D gene. The receptor's source is a man aged 50 or older who received an inactivated influenza vaccine. CDR3 sequence reads: CATSRDQRSAKNIQYF. DNA of the CDR3: TGTGCCACCAGCAGAGATCAACGGAGCGCCAAAAACATTCAGTACTTC.